This section outlines one TCR beta chain sequence together with its context. V dropped 1 base and J dropped 3 bases, with 12 bases sitting between them. Germline CDR1 SGHAT, CDR2 FQDESV (reference sequence). The CDR3 has 15 residues. These data come from a study of control samples from healthy donors and cancer patients. Generated by immunoSEQ multiplex PCR, the TCRdb table keeps only in-frame clones and is missing some. The sample lists about 140,000 clones, under 95% occurring once. The sequenced sample consisted of blood. The sequence was obtained from a man between 35 and 55 years old in good health. The V and J genes are TRBV11-1 and TRBJ1-1; D not certain. The CDR3 loop is CASSLGRGRDTEAFF. The CDR3 coding sequence is TGTGCCAGCAGCTTAGGACGGGGAAGGGACACTGAAGCTTTCTTT.